This TCR beta chain was recorded in a study of STAT3 mutations in large granular lymphocyte leukemia. Study-wide context: Canonical activating STAT3 mutations were detected in roughly half of the longitudinally sequenced T-LGLL patients.

The CDR3 has 17 amino acids. The V end was cut by 6 bases, the J end by 4 bases, with 19 bases between. Germline CDR1 MNHEY, CDR2 SMNVEV (reference sequence). This clone appeared a single time. Its antigen is not identified. The repertoire was sequenced with immunoSEQ multiplex PCR; TCRdb's copy has only in-frame clones and lacks some. This sample has 30,000 to 35,000 clones, with roughly 80% found just once. Study results and limitations: Persisting codominant clonotypes may have hidden a small pathogenic clone. Every T-LGLL patient had at least one immunodominant TCRbeta clonotype.

This clonotype originated in a woman aged 50 to 60 with T-cell large granular lymphocyte leukemia. Some clones in this sample may be carry-over from other donors' samples. What was sequenced was peripheral blood mononuclear cells. This chain uses TRBV27 with TRBJ2-6; D gene unclear. DNA of the CDR3: TGTGCCAGCAGCCGGGCAGGTGGGCTCACCGGGGCCAACGTCCTGACTTTC. The encoded protein is CASSRAGGLTGANVLTF. The full variable domain, its missing parts supplied by reference TRBV27 and TRBJ2-6, is EAQVTQNPRYLITVTGKKLTVTCSQNMNHEYMSWYRQDPGLGLRQIYYSMNVEVTDKGDVPEGYKVSRKEKRNFPLILESPSPNQTSLYFCASSRAGGLTGANVLTFGAGSRLTVL.